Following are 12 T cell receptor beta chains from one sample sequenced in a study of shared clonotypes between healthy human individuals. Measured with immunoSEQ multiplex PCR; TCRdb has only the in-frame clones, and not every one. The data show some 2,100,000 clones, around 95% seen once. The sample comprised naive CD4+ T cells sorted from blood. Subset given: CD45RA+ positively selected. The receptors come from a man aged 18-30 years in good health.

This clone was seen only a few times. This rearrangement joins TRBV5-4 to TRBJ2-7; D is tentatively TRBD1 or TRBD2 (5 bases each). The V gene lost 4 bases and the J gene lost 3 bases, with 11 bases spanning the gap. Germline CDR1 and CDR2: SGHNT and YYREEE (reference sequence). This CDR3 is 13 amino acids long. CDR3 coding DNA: TGTGCCAGCAGCCGGGGCTGGAGCTACGAGCAGTACTTC. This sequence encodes CASSRGWSYEQYF.

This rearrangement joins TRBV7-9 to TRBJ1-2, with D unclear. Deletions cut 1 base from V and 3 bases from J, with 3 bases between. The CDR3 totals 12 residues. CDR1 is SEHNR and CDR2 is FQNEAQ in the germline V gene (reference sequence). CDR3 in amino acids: CASSLDDYGYTF. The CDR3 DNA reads TGTGCCAGCAGCTTAGATGACTATGGCTACACCTTC.

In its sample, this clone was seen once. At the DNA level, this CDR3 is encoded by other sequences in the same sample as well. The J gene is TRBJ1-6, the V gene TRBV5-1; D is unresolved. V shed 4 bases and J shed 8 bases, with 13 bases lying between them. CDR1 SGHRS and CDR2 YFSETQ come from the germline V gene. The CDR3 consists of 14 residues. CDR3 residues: CASSLAPPDSPLHF. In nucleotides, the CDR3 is TGCGCCAGCAGCCTCGCCCCGCCGGATTCACCCCTCCACTTT.

The CDR3 sequence is CASSLDGRSDQPQHF. The CDR3 nucleotides are TGTGCCAGCAGCTTAGACGGACGATCAGATCAGCCCCAGCATTTT. J is TRBJ1-5 and V is TRBV7-2; no reliable D call. With 1 base removed from V and 5 bases from J, the gap between germline ends came to 12 bases. The CDR3 extends over 15 amino acids. Germline V lookup: CDR1 SGHTA, CDR2 FQGNSA. Complete variable domain (other parts from reference TRBV7-2 and TRBJ1-5): GAGVSQSPSNKVTEKGKDVELRCDPISGHTALYWYRQSLGQGLEFLIYFQGNSAPDKSGLPSDRFSAERTGGSVSTLTIQRTQQEDSAVYLCASSLDGRSDQPQHFGDGTRLSIL.

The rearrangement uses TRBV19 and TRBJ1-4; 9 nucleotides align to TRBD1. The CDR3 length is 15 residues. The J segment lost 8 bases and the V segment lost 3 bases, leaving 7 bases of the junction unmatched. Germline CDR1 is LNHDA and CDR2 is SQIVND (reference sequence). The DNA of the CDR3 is TGTGCCAGTAGTATGGGTGGACAGGGGCCCGAAAAACTGTTTTTT. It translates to CASSMGGQGPEKLFF.

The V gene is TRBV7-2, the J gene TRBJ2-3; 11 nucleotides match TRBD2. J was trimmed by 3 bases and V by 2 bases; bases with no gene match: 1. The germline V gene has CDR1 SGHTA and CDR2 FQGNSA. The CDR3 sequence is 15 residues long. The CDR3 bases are TGTGCCAGCAGCTTAAGGACTAGCGGGACAGATACGCAGTATTTT. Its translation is CASSLRTSGTDTQYF.

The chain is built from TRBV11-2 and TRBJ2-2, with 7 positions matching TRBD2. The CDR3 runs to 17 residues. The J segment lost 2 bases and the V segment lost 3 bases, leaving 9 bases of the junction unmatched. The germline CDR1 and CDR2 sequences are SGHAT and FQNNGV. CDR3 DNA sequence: TGTGCCAGCAGCTTCACGATCTCTAGCGGTAACACCGGGGAGCTGTTTTTT. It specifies CASSFTISSGNTGELFF. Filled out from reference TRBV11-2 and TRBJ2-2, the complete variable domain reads EAGVAQSPRYKIIEKRQSVAFWCNPISGHATLYWYQQILGQGPKLLIQFQNNGVVDDSQLPKDRFSAERLKGVDSTLKIQPAKLEDSAVYLCASSFTISSGNTGELFFGEGSRLTVL.

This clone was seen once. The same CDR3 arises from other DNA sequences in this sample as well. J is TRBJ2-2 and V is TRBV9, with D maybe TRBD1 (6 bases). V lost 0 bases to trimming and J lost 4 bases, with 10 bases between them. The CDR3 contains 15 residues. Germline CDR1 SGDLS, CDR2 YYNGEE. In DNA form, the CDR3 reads TGTGCCAGCAGCGTAGACAGGGCGGGCACCGGGGAGCTGTTTTTT. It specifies CASSVDRAGTGELFF.

Here the CDR3 reads CASSERSSGRDTQYF. The DNA of the CDR3 is TGTGCCAGCAGTGAACGGTCTAGCGGGAGGGATACGCAGTATTTT. The rearrangement uses TRBV6-1 and TRBJ2-3; 11 bases line up with TRBD2. CDR3 size: 15 residues. The ends lost 2 bases at V and 6 bases at J; junction bases unmatched: 4. Germline V CDR1 and CDR2: MNHNS, SASEGT.

CDR3 amino acids: CASGLESPTDTQYF. The CDR3 DNA sequence: TGCGCCAGCGGGTTGGAGAGCCCCACAGATACGCAGTATTTT. This chain links TRBV5-1 with TRBJ2-3; no definite D call. V lost 7 bases to trimming and J lost 2 bases, with 14 bases between them. This CDR3 contains 14 residues. Germline lookup yields CDR1 SGHRS and CDR2 YFSETQ.

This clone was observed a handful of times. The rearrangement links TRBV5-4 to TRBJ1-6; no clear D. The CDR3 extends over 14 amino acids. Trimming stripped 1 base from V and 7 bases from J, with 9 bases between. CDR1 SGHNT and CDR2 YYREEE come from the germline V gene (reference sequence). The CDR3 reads CASSLSVVNSPLHF. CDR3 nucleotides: TGTGCCAGCAGCTTGTCAGTAGTGAATTCACCCCTCCACTTT.

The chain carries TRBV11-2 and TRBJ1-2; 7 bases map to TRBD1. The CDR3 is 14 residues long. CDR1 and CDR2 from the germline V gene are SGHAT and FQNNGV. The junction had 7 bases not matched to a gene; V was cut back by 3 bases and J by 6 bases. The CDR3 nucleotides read TGTGCCAGCAGCTTTAAGGGGGCGCGGGATGGCTACACCTTC. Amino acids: CASSFKGARDGYTF. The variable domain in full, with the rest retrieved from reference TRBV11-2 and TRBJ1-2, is EAGVAQSPRYKIIEKRQSVAFWCNPISGHATLYWYQQILGQGPKLLIQFQNNGVVDDSQLPKDRFSAERLKGVDSTLKIQPAKLEDSAVYLCASSFKGARDGYTFGSGTRLTVV.